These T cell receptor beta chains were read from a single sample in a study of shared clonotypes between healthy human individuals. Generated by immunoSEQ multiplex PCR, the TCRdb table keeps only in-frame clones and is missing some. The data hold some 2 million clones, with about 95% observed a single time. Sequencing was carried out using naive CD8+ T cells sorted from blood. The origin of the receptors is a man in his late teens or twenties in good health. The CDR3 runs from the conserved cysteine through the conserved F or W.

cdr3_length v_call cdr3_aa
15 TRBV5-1 CASSLEGGLSSGYTF
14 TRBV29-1 CSVEDRAVGDEQFF
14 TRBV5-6 CASSFGSSGNTIYF
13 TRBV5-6 CASSLESASEAFF
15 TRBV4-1 CASSRLQGGDTEAFF
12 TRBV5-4 CASSPEGDTQYF
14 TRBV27 CASSPRGEKETQYF
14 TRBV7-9 CASSHRGTSYEQYF
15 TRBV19 CASSIRWETTYEQYF
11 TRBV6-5 CASRGVYGYTF
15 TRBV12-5 CASGLVPGPGTEAFF
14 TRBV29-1 CSVGRPPSYNEQFF
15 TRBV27 CASSWGTSGTDTQYF
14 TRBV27 CASSLGTGYQPQHF
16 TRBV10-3 CATEVPGQGPNEKLFF
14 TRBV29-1 CSVEARGQAYEQYF
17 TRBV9 CASSEGPGQNMNTEAFF
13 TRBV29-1 CSVDDGGHPEAFF
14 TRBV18 CASSPGPSRDEQFF
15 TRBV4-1 CASSGIALHTDTQYF
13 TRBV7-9 CASSPGTGTEAFF
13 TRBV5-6 CASSSDRSYEQYF
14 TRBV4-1 CASSRLGNQETQYF
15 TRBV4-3 CASSQETGVTGELFF
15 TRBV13 CASSLAGLATDTQYF
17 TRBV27 CASSLVAGGLGTDTQYF
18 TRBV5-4 CASSLVGGVGLADYEQYF
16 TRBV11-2 CASSSSGRDMNTEAFF
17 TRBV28 CASSSLTEGGGFWEQFF
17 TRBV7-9 CASSSEGQGETSYEQYF
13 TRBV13 CASSLEQEPGQYF
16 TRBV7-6 CASSLGRGANTGELFF
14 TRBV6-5 CASSYSLGGHEQYF
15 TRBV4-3 CASSPLGTTNEKLFF
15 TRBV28 CASSPWTGAPYEQYF
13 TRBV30 CAWSVAGYQPQHF
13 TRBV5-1 CASSLAGLDEQYF
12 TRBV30 CAWSWGSETQYF